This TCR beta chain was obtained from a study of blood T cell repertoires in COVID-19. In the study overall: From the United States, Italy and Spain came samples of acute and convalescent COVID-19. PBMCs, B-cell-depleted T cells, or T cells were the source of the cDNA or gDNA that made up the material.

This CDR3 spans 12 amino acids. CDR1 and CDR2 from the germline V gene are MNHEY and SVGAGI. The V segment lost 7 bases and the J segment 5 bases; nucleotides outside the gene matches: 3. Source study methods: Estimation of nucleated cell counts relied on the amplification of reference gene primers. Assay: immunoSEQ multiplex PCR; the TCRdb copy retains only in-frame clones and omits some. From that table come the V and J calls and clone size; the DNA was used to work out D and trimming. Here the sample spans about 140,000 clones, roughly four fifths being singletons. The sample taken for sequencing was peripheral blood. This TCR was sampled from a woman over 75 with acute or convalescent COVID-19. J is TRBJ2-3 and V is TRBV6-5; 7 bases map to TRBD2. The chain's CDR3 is CASMRGRDTQYF. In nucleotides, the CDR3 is TGTGCCAGCATGCGGGGGAGAGATACGCAGTATTTT.